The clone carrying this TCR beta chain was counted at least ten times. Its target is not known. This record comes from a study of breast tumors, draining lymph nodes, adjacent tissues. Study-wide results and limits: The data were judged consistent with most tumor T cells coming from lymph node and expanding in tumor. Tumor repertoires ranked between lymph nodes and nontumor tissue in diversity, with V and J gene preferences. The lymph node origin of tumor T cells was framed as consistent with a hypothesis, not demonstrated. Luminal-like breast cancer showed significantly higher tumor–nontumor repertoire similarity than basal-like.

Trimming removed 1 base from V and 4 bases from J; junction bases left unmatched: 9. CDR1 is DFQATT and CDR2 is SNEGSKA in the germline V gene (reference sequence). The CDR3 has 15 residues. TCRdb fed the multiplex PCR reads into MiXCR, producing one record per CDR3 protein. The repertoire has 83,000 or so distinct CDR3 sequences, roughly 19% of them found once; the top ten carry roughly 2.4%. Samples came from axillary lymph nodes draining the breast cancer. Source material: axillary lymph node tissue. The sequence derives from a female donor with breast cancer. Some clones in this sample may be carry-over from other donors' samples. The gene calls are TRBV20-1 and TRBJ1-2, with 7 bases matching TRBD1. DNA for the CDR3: TGCAGTGCTAGAGCCCGACAGGGCCGTGGCTATGGCTACACCTTC. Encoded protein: CSARARQGRGYGYTF.